This T cell receptor (beta chain) was obtained from a study of cytomegalovirus exposure and HLA in healthy donors. Study-wide results and caveats: Both high specificity and high sensitivity reportedly marked the classifier's diagnosis of cytomegalovirus status. In vitro confirmation showed a few CMV-associated chains to be CMV antigen specific. According to a later analysis, TCR clusters from the first cohort tended to co-occur in the 120 or so validation repertoires. Associated with cytomegalovirus, according to the listing, were around 170 TCR beta chains.

A word on this clone: The target antigen is unknown.

Here immunoSEQ multiplex PCR was the method, and the copy in TCRdb shows in-frame clones only, minus some. The sample lists 150,000 or so clones; 85% to 90% were seen once. The V gene's germline CDR1 is MNHNY and CDR2 SVGAGI (reference sequence). J was trimmed by 1 base and V by 5 bases; bases with no gene match: 7. The CDR3 sequence is 15 residues long. This sequence originates from a woman in her twenties or thirties in good health and CMV-seropositive. Material: PBMCs. The chain joins TRBV6-6 to TRBJ1-1, with 7 bases fitting TRBD1. The CDR3 is CASSRSGGGNTEAFF. CDR3 bases: TGTGCCAGCAGTCGCTCAGGGGGAGGGAACACTGAAGCTTTCTTT.